The source of this T cell receptor beta chain is a study of beta chain features in type 1 diabetes. Study conclusions and caveats: TCRB CDR3s were moderately but significantly shorter in Type 1 diabetes patients in all four CD4+ subsets.

All of the isolated RNA was reverse transcribed, so expressed TCRB transcripts were sequenced. TCRdb keeps only in-frame clones here, not all; method: immunoSEQ multiplex PCR. This table has approximately 170,000 clones, around 8% appearing once. This clone showed up just a few times. Its matching antigen is unknown. Other DNA sequences from this sample encode an identical CDR3 as well. Germline trimming cut 2 bases from V and 4 bases from J; bases unmatched to any gene: 2. Per germline, CDR1 MNHEY and CDR2 SVGAGI. CDR3 length: 13 amino acids. This receptor was identified in a woman aged 40 to 50 with type 1 diabetes. Specimen: central memory CD4+ T cells from blood. This rearrangement joins TRBV6-5 to TRBJ2-7; 7 nucleotides match TRBD1. The chain's CDR3 is CASSYPGGYEQYF. DNA for the CDR3: TGTGCCAGCAGTTACCCAGGGGGATACGAGCAGTACTTC.